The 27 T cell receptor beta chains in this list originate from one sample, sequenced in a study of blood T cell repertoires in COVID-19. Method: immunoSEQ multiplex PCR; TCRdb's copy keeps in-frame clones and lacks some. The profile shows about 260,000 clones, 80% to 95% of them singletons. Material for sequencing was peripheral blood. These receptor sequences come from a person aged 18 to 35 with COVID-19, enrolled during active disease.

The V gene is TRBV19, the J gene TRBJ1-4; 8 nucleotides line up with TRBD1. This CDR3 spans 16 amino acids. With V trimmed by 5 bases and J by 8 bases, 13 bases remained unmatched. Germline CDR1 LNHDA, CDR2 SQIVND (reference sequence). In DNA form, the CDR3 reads TGTGCCAGTAGTCCCCGGACAGGGACCAAGAGGGAAAAACTGTTTTTT. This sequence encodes CASSPRTGTKREKLFF. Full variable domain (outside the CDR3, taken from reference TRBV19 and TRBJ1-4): DGGITQSPKYLFRKEGQNVTLSCEQNLNHDAMYWYRQDPGQGLRLIYYSQIVNDFQKGDIAEGYSVSREKKESFPLTVTSAQKNPTAFYLCASSPRTGTKREKLFFGSGTQLSVL.

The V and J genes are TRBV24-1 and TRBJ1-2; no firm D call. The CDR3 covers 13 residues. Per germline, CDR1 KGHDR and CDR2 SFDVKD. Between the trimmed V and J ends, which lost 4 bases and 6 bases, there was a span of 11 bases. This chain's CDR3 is CATSEGGRDGYTF. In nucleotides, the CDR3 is TGTGCCACCAGTGAGGGTGGCCGGGATGGCTACACCTTC.

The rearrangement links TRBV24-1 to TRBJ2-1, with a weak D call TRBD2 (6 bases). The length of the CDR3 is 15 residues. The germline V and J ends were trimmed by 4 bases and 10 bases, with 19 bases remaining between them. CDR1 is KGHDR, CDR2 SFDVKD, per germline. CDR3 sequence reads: CATSEAGLLTEEQFF. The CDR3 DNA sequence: TGTGCCACCAGTGAGGCGGGACTCCTGACGGAGGAGCAGTTCTTC.

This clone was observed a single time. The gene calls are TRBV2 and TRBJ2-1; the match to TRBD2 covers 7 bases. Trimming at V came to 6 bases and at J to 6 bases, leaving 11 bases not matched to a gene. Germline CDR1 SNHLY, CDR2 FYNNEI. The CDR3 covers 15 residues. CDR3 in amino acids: CASSPGAGVFNEQFF. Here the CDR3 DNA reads TGTGCCAGCAGCCCCGGGGCGGGAGTATTCAATGAGCAGTTCTTC.

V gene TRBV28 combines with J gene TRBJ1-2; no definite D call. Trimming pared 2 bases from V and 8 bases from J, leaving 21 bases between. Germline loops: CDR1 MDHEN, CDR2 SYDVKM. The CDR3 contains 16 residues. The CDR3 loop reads CASSLPQRTGPQGYTF. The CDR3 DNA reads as TGTGCCAGCAGTTTACCCCAGCGGACCGGCCCTCAAGGCTACACCTTC.

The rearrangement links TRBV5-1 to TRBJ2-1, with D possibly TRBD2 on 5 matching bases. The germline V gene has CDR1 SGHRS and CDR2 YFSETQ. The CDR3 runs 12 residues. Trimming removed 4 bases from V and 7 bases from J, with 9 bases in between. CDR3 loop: CASSEDWNEQFF. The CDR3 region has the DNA TGCGCCAGCAGCGAGGACTGGAATGAGCAGTTCTTC.

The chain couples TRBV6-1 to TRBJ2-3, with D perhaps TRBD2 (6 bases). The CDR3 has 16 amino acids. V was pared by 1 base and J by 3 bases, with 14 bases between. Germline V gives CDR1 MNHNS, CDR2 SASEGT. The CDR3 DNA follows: TGTGCCAGCAGTGAAGGGAGGAAGGGAGGTACAGATACGCAGTATTTT. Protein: CASSEGRKGGTDTQYF.

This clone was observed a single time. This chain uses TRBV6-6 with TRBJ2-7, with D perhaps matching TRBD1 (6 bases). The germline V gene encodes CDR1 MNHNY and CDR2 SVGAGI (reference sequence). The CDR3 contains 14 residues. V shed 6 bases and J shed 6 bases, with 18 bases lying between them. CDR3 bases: TGTGCCAGCAGACCCATATCAGGGGCTGTCGAGCAGTACTTC. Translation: CASRPISGAVEQYF.

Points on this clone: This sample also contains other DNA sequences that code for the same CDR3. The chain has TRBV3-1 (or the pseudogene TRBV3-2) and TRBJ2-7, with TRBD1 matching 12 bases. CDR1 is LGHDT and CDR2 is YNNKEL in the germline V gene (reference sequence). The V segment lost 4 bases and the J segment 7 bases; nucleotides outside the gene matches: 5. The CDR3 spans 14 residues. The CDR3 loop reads CASSPGQGAGEQYF. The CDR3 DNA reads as TGTGCCAGCAGCCCGGGACAGGGGGCCGGAGAGCAGTACTTC.

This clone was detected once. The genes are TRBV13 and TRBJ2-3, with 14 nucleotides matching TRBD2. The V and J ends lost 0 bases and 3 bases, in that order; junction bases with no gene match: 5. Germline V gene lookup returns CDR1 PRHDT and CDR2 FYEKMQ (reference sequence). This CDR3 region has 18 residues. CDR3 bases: TGTGCCAGCAGCTTAGGCCCGGGACTAGCGGGAGAAACAGATACGCAGTATTTT. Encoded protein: CASSLGPGLAGETDTQYF.

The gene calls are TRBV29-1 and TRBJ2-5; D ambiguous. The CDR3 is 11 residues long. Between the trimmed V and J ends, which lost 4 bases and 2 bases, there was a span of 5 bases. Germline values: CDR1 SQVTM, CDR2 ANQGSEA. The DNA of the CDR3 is TGCAGCGTTGGTCCACAAGAGACCCAGTACTTC. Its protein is CSVGPQETQYF.

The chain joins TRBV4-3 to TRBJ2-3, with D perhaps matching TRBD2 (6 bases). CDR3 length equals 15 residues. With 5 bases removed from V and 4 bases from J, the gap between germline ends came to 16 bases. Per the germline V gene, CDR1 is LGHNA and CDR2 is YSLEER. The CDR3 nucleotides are TGCGCCAGCAGCTACCACGGGAGTGCGGCAGATACGCAGTATTTT. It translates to CASSYHGSAADTQYF.

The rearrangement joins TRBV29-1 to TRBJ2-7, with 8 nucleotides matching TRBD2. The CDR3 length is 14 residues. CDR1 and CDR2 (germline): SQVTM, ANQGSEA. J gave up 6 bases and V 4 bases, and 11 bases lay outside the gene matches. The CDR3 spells CSVARGGLGREQYF. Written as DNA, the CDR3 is TGCAGCGTTGCTCGGGGGGGACTAGGGCGCGAGCAGTACTTC.

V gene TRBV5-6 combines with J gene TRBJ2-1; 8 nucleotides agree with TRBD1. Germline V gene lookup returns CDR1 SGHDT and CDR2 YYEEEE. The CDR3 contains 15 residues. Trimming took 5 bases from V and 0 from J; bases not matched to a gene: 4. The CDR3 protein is CASSKTGASYNEQFF. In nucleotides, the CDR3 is TGTGCCAGCAGTAAGACAGGGGCCTCCTACAATGAGCAGTTCTTC.

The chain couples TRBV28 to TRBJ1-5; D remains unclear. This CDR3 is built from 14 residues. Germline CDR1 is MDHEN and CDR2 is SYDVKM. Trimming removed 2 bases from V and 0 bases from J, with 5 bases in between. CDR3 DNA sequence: TGTGCCAGCAGTTTAGGGCATAGCAATCAGCCCCAGCATTTT. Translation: CASSLGHSNQPQHF. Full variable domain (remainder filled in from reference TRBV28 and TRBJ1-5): DVKVTQSSRYLVKRTGEKVFLECVQDMDHENMFWYRQDPGLGLRLIYFSYDVKMKEKGDIPEGYSVSREKKERFSLILESASTNQTSMYLCASSLGHSNQPQHFGDGTRLSIL.

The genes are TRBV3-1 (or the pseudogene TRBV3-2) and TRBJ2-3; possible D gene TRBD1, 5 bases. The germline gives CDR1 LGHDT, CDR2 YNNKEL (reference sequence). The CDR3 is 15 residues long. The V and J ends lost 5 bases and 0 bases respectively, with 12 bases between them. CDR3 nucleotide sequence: TGTGCCAGCAGCGAACGACAGACGAGCACAGATACGCAGTATTTT. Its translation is CASSERQTSTDTQYF.

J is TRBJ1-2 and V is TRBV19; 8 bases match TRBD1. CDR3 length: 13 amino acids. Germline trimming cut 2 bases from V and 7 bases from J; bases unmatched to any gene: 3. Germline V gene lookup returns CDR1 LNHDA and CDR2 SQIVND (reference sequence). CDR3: CASSIQGAAGYTF. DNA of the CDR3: TGTGCCAGTAGTATACAGGGGGCGGCTGGCTACACCTTC.

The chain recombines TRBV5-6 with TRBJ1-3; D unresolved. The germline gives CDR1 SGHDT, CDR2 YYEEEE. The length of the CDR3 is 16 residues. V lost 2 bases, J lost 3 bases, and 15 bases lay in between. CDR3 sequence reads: CASSFTGSGNGNTIYF. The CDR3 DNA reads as TGTGCCAGCAGCTTCACCGGGTCGGGGAATGGAAACACCATATATTTT.

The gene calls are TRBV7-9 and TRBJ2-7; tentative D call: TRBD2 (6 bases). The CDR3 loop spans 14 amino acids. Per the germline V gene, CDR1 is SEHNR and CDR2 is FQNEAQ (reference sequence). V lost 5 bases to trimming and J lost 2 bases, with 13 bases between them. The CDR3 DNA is TGTGCCAGCAGCCTGGGCGGGGCCACCTACGAGCAGTACTTC. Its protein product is CASSLGGATYEQYF.

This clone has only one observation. This CDR3 reads CASSWGQTNEKLFF. DNA for the CDR3: TGTGCCAGCAGCTGGGGACAGACTAATGAAAAACTGTTTTTT. The chain is built from TRBV5-4 and TRBJ1-4; 7 bases line up with TRBD1. The V gene end was trimmed by 3 bases and the J gene end by 2 bases; junction bases not matched to a gene: 1. The CDR3 runs to 14 residues. Germline assignment: CDR1 SGHNT and CDR2 YYREEE (reference sequence).

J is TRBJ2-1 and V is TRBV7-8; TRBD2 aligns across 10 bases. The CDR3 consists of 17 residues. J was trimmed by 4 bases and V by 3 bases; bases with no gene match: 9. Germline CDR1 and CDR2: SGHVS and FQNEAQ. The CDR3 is CASSFTSGEGQYNEQFF. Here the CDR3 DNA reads TGTGCCAGCAGCTTCACTAGCGGGGAGGGGCAATACAATGAGCAGTTCTTC.

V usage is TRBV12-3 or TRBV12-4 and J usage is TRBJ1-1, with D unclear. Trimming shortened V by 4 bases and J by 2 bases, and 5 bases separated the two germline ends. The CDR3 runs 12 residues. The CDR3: CASSYRNTEAFF. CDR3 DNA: TGTGCCAGCAGTTATAGAAACACTGAAGCTTTCTTT.

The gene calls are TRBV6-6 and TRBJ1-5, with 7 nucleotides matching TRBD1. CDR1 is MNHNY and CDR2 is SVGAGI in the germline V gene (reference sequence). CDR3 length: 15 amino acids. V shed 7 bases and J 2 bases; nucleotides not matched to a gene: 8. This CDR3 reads CASTTGEYGNQPQHF. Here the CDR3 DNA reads TGTGCCAGCACAACAGGGGAGTATGGCAATCAGCCCCAGCATTTT.

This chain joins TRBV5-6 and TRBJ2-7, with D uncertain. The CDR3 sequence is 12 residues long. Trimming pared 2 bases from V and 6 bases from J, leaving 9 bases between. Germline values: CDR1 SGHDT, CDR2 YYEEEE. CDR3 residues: CASSFSLSEQYF. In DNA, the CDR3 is TGTGCCAGCAGCTTCTCACTGAGCGAGCAGTACTTC. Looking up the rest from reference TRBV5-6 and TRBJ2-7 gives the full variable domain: DAGVTQSPTHLIKTRGQQVTLRCSPKSGHDTVSWYQQALGQGPQFIFQYYEEEERQRGNFPDRFSGHQFPNYSSELNVNALLLGDSALYLCASSFSLSEQYFGPGTRLTVT.

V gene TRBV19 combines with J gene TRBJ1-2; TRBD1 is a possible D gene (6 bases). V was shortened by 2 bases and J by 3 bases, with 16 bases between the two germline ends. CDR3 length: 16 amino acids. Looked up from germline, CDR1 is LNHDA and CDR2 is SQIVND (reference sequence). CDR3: CASSINRGAFDYGYTF. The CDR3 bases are TGTGCCAGTAGTATAAATCGGGGGGCCTTTGACTATGGCTACACCTTC.

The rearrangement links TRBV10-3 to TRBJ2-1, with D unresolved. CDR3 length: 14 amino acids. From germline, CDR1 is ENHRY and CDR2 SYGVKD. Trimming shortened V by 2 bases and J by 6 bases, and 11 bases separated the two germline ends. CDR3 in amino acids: CAISEALQRNEQFF. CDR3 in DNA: TGTGCCATCAGTGAGGCCCTTCAGCGCAATGAGCAGTTCTTC.

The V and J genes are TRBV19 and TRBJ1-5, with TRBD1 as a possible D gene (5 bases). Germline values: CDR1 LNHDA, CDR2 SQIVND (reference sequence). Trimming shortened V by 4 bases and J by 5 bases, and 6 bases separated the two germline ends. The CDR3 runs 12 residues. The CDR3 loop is CASSRGDQPQHF. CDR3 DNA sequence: TGTGCCAGTAGTAGGGGGGATCAGCCCCAGCATTTT.